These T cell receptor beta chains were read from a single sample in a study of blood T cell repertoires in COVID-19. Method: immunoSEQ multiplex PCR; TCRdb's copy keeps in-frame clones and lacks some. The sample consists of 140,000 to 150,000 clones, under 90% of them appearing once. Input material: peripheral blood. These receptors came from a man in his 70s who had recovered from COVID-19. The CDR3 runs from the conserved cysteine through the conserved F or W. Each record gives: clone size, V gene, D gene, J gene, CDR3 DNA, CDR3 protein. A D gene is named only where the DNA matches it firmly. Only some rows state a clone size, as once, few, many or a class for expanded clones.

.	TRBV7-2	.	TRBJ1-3	TGTGCCAGCAGCTTTGGCAGTTACAAGGGAAACACCATATATTTT	CASSFGSYKGNTIYF
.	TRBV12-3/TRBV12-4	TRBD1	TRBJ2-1	TGTGCCAGCAGTCTCCAAGGGGGACAGGGTGGGATCTTC	CASSLQGGQGGIF
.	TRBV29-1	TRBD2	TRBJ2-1	TGCAGCGTTGAAGCCCGGACTAGCGCATCCTACAATGAGCAGTTCTTC	CSVEARTSASYNEQFF
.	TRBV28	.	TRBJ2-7	TGTGCCAGCAGAAGGACAGACTACGAGCAGTACTTC	CASRRTDYEQYF
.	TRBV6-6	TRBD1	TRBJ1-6	TGTGCCAGCAAGGAAGACAGGGCCTATAATTCACCCCTCCACTTT	CASKEDRAYNSPLHF
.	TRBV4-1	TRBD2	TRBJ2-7	TGCGCCAGCAGCCAAGCATCTAGCGGCACCTACGAGCAGTACTTC	CASSQASSGTYEQYF
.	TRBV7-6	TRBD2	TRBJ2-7	TGTGCCAGCAGCTTAGGGACTAGCGTTTACGAGCAGTACTTC	CASSLGTSVYEQYF
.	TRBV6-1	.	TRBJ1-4	TGTGCCAGCAGTGAATACGGTAGGGGTGGCGAAAAACTGTTTTTT	CASSEYGRGGEKLFF
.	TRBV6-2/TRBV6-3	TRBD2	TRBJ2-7	TGTGCCAGCAGTTTTGGACTAGCGGGAGGTGACGAGCAGTACTTC	CASSFGLAGGDEQYF
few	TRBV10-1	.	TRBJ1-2	TGCGCCAGCAGTGAACGACAGTACTATGGCTACACCTTC	CASSERQYYGYTF
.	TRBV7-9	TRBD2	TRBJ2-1	TGTGCCAGCAGCACATGGACTAGCGGCTACTCCTACAATGAGCAGTTCTTC	CASSTWTSGYSYNEQFF
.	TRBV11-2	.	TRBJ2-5	TGTGCCAGCAGTCTGAGGGACCAAGAGACCCAGTACTTC	CASSLRDQETQYF
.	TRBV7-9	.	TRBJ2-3	TGTGCCAGCAGACCAAAGTTGGGGAGCTCCAGCACAGATACGCAGTATTTT	CASRPKLGSSSTDTQYF
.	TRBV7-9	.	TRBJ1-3	TGTGCCAGCAGCCCCGCGCTAGCGGACACCATATATTTT	CASSPALADTIYF
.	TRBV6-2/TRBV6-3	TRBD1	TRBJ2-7	TGTGCCAGCAGTTTACCGGGACAGGGACAAAGGCAGTACTTC	CASSLPGQGQRQYF
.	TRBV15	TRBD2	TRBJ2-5	TGTGCCACCAGCAGAGATCGACTAGCGGAGACCCAGTACTTC	CATSRDRLAETQYF
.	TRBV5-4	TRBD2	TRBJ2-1	TGTGCCAGCAGCTTGGTCCTAGCGGGCCGTAATGAGCAGTTCTTC	CASSLVLAGRNEQFF
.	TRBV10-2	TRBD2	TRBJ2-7	TGCGCCAGCAGTGAGTCGACTAGCGGTGGCTACGAGCAGTACTTC	CASSESTSGGYEQYF
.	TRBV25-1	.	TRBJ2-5	TGTGCCAGCAGTGAATATGCGACAGACCAAGAGACCCAGTACTTC	CASSEYATDQETQYF
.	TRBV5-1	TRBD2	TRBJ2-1	TGCGCCAGCAGCTTGGCCGCTAGCGGGAGGAATGAGCAGTTCTTC	CASSLAASGRNEQFF
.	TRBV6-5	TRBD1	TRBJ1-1	TGTGCCAGCAAGCCACGACAGGGCATGAACACTGAAGCTTTCTTT	CASKPRQGMNTEAFF
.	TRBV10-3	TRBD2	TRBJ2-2	TGTGCCATCAAGGGAGGGGTTAACACCGGGGAGCTGTTTTTT	CAIKGGVNTGELFF
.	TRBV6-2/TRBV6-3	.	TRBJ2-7	TGTGCCAGCAGCCCCTACACTAGGCCTGGCGAGCAGTACTTC	CASSPYTRPGEQYF
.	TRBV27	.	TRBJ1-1	TGTGCCAGCAGAAGAGACAGGTACACTGAAGCTTTCTTT	CASRRDRYTEAFF
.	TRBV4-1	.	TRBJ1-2	TGCGCCAGCAGCCCGACAGATTTCTATGGCTACACCTTC	CASSPTDFYGYTF
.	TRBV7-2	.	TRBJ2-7	TGTGCCAGCAGCTTCCGATCGCGGAACATCTACGAGCAGTACTTC	CASSFRSRNIYEQYF
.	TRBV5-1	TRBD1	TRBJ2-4	TGCGCCAGCAGCCGGACAGGGGAAGGGGGCCTAGGCAAAAACATTCAGTACTTC	CASSRTGEGGLGKNIQYF
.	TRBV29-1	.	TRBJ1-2	TGCAGCGTTGTAGGACAGAACTATGGCTACACCTTC	CSVVGQNYGYTF
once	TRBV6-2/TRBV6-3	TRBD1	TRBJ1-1	TGTGCCAGCAGTCCCATAGGGACAGGGGCGGGCACTGAAGCTTTCTTT	CASSPIGTGAGTEAFF
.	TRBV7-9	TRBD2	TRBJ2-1	TGTGCCAGCAGCTTAAAAGCGGGAGGGGCCTACAATGAGCAGTTCTTC	CASSLKAGGAYNEQFF
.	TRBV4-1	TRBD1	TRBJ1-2	TGCGCCAGCAGCCAAGGGGTGACAGGGGGGCACTATGGCTACACCTTC	CASSQGVTGGHYGYTF
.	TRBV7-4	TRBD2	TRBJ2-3	TGTGCCAGCAGCTTAGCACAATGCGGACTAGCGGGGGGCACAGATACGCAGTATTTT	CASSLAQCGLAGGTDTQYF
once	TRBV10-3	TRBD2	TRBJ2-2	TGTGCCATCAGTGGACTAGCGGGATCCGGGGAGCTGTTTTTT	CAISGLAGSGELFF
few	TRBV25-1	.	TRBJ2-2	TGTGCCAGCAGTGAATACGGACTTAACACCGGGGAGCTGTTTTTT	CASSEYGLNTGELFF
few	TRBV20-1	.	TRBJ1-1	TGCAGTGCTCCAAGGACACCTGAAGCTTTCTTT	CSAPRTPEAFF
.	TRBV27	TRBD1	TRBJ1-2	TGTGCCAGCAGTTTATCCCCACAGGGGGCCTTTGGCTACACCTTC	CASSLSPQGAFGYTF
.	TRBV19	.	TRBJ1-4	TGTGCCAGTAGTGGGACGGACAGAGAAAAACTGTTTTTT	CASSGTDREKLFF
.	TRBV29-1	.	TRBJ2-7	TGCAGCGTTGTAGGACAATCCCCTCTCTACGAGCAGTACTTC	CSVVGQSPLYEQYF
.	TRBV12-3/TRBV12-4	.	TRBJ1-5	TGTGCCAGCAGTTTCCCGGGGGATCAGCCCCAGCATTTT	CASSFPGDQPQHF
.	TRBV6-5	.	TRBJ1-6	TGTGCCAGCAGACGAACAGACGTCCTGAATTCACCCCTCCACTTT	CASRRTDVLNSPLHF
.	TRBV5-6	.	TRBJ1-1	TGTGCCAGCAGCTTTCAGAACACTGAAGCTTTCTTT	CASSFQNTEAFF
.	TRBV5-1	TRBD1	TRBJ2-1	TGCGCCAGCAGCTTGCAGGACAGGGTTGTGGATGAGCAGTTCTTC	CASSLQDRVVDEQFF
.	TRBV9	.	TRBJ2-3	TGTGCCAACCACAAAGGAACCCCGGGAATGGTAGGTGTCACAGATACGCAGTATTTT	CANHKGTPGMVGVTDTQYF
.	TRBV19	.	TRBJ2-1	TGTGCCAGTAGTATCGGGTTTTACAATGAGCAGTTCTTC	CASSIGFYNEQFF
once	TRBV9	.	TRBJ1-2	TGTGCCAGCAGCGCTACTCCCAGGGGAAGCTATGGCTACACCTTC	CASSATPRGSYGYTF
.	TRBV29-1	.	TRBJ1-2	TGCAGCGTCGCGCAGGGGAAGATGACTGGCTACACCTTC	CSVAQGKMTGYTF
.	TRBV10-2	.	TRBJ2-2	TGCGCCAGCAGTGAGCTCCCGACCGGGGAGCTGTTTTTT	CASSELPTGELFF
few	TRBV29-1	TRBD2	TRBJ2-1	TGCAGCGTTTTCAGCGGGAGCGTCGATGAGCAGTTCTTC	CSVFSGSVDEQFF
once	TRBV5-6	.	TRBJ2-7	TGTGCCAGCAGCTTGGACGGGTGGCGCGAGCAGTACTTC	CASSLDGWREQYF
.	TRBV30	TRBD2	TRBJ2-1	TGTGCCTGGAGTGAAACTAGCGGACCCTACAATGAGCAGTTCTTC	CAWSETSGPYNEQFF